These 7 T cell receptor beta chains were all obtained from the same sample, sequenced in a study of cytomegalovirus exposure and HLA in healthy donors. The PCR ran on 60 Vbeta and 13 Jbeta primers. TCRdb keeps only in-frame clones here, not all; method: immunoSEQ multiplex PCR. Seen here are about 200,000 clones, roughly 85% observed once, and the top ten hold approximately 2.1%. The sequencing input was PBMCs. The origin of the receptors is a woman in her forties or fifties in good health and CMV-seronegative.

CDR3 DNA sequence: TGTGCCAGCAGGGCTTCTAACACTGAAGCTTTCTTT. It encodes CASRASNTEAFF. J is TRBJ1-1 and V is TRBV28; no reliable D call. This CDR3 has 12 residues. V lost 6 bases to trimming and J lost 2 bases, with 7 bases between them. CDR1 and CDR2 from the germline V gene are MDHEN and SYDVKM.

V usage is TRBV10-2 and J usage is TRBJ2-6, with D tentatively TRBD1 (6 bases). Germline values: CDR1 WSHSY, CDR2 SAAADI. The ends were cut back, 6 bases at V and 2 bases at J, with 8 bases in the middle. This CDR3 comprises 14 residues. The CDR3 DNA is TGCGCCAGCAGAGACAGGCCTGGGGCCAACGTCCTGACTTTC. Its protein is CASRDRPGANVLTF.

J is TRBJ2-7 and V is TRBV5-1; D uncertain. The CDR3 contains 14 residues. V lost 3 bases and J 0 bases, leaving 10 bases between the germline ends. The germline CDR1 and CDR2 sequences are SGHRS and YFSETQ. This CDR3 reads CASSSSASSYEQYF. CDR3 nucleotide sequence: TGCGCCAGCAGCTCCTCCGCGAGCTCCTACGAGCAGTACTTC.

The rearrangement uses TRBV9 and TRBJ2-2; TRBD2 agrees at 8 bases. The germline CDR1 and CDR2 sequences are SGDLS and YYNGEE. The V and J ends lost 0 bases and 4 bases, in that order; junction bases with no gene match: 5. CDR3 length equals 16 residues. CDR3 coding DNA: TGTGCCAGCAGCGTAGCGCGGGGGGCGGTCACCGGGGAGCTGTTTTTT. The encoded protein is CASSVARGAVTGELFF.

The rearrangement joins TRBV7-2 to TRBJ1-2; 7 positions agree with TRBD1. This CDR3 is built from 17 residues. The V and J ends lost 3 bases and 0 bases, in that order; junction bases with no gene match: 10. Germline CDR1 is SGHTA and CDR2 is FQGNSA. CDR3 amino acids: CASSFHAGGTANYGYTF. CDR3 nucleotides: TGTGCCAGCAGCTTCCATGCGGGCGGGACAGCTAACTATGGCTACACCTTC.

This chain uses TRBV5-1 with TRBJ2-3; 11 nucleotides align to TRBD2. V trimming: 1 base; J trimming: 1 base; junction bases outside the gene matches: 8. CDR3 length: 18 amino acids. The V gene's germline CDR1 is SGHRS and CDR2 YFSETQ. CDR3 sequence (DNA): TGCGCCAGCAGCTTGAGGTTAGCGGGAGGGGCTCGCACAGATACGCAGTATTTT. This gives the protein CASSLRLAGGARTDTQYF.

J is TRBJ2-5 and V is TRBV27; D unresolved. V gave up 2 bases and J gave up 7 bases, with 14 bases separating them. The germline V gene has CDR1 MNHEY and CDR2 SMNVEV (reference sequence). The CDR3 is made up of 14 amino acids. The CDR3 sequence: CASSLRTVPGTQYF. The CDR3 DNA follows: TGTGCCAGCAGTTTACGTACAGTACCTGGGACCCAGTACTTC.